This TCR beta chain was retrieved from a study of neurological immune-mediated disorders. A remark on this clonotype: The antigen is undetermined.

Study-wide results and caveats: HTLV-1-associated myelopathy had the most TCR clonal expansion, and multiple sclerosis had the least, less than healthy controls. Expanded clones shared no identical CDR3 amino acid sequences across subjects, which suggested private TCR-beta repertoires in all groups.

There are 17 residues in the CDR3. After removal of 4 bases from V and 6 bases from J, the junction contained 8 bases not matched to a gene. The germline gives CDR1 ENHRY, CDR2 SYGVKD. 5'RACE with 10-nucleotide random UMIs generated the cDNA. TCRdb redid the calling of the 5' RACE reads with MiXCR, one entry per CDR3 protein. The top ten clones hold 5.5% to 7.5% of a sample with roughly 52,000 distinct CDR3 sequences, around 4% of them seen once. The chain uses TRBV10-3 and TRBJ2-2; TRBD2 aligns across 13 bases. This TCR came from a man aged 55 to 70 with multiple sclerosis. Sequenced material: PBMCs. CDR3 nucleotide sequence: TGTGCCATCAGTGCGACTAGCGGGGGGACGATCTCCGGGGAGCTGTTTTTT. Translating gives CAISATSGGTISGELFF.